The 6 T cell receptor beta chains presented below share a single source sample, sequenced in a study of spatial heterogeneity in lung cancer. The sample's time point: blood at routine non-recurrence follow-up after resection. TCRdb processed the 5' RACE reads anew with MiXCR; each CDR3 protein has one entry. The repertoire holds over 45,000 distinct CDR3 sequences, with about 12% as singletons. Sequencing used PBMCs, obtained at follow-up. These receptors were obtained from a male donor with early-stage non-small cell lung cancer.

This clonotype was seen a handful of times. The CDR3 here is CSAKDRVNGYTF. The CDR3 DNA follows: TGCAGTGCTAAGGACAGGGTGAATGGCTACACCTTC. The rearrangement uses TRBV20-1 and TRBJ1-2; 8 bases match TRBD1. Germline CDR1 reads DFQATT; CDR2 reads SNEGSKA (reference sequence). The CDR3 covers 12 residues. The V and J ends lost 4 bases and 6 bases, in that order; junction bases with no gene match: 4.

This rearrangement joins TRBV5-1 to TRBJ1-5, with D possibly being TRBD1 (6 bases). Germline V gene sequence: CDR1 SGHRS, CDR2 YFSETQ. The V and J ends lost 4 bases and 5 bases respectively, with 16 bases between them. This CDR3 contains 15 residues. The CDR3 nucleotides are TGCGCCAGCAGCGTTGGGACATCCCCAGATCAGCCCCAGCATTTT. The encoded protein is CASSVGTSPDQPQHF.

This clonotype appeared a few times. The chain uses TRBV7-2 and TRBJ1-5; a possible D gene is TRBD1 (5 bases). The CDR3 extends over 14 amino acids. Germline CDR1 reads SGHTA; CDR2 reads FQGNSA. Trimming removed 3 bases from V and 7 bases from J, with 13 bases in between. DNA for the CDR3: TGTGCCAGCAGCTTCACAGGCTATGAACAGCCCCAGCATTTT. Its protein product is CASSFTGYEQPQHF.

The chain carries TRBV7-2 and TRBJ2-3; the match to TRBD2 covers 14 bases. Per germline, CDR1 SGHTA and CDR2 FQGNSA. This CDR3 comprises 16 residues. V was pared by 5 bases and J by 2 bases, with 3 bases of the junction left unmatched. The CDR3 reads CASSQGLAGDTDTQYF. DNA of the CDR3: TGTGCCAGCAGCCAGGGACTAGCGGGAGACACAGATACGCAGTATTTT.

Only a few counts were recorded for this clonotype. The chain employs TRBV12-3 or TRBV12-4 and TRBJ1-4; possible D gene TRBD1, 5 bases. The CDR3 runs to 14 residues. Trimming stripped 6 bases from V and 4 bases from J, with 12 bases between. The CDR3 region is CASSLQVFNEKLFF. The CDR3 DNA is TGTGCCAGCAGCTTACAGGTGTTTAATGAAAAACTGTTTTTT.

This clonotype was picked up many times. The V gene is TRBV2, the J gene TRBJ2-1; D remains unclear. The CDR3 sequence is 14 residues long. V was pared by 4 bases and J by 0 bases, with 7 bases between. Germline V gives CDR1 SNHLY, CDR2 FYNNEI. CDR3 DNA: TGTGCCAGCAGTGCGGATAGCTCCTACAATGAGCAGTTCTTC. Encoded protein: CASSADSSYNEQFF.